A selection of T cell receptor beta chains follows, all from one sample in a study of naive and memory T cell subsets. TCRdb called the UMI-ligation and nested PCR reads again in MiXCR, with one record for every CDR3 protein. There are 32,000 or so distinct CDR3 sequences in the sample; 10% to 15% occur only once, and under 25% lies in the top ten. Sequencing input: effector memory CD4+ T cells from blood. These receptors came from a human donor in good health. CDR3s include the opening cysteine and the closing phenylalanine or tryptophan. A D gene is named only where the DNA matches it firmly. Only part of the rows carry a size: once, few, many, or a class if the clone is expanded.

>many|TRBD1|TRBJ1-2|TRBV7-2
TGTGCCAGCACCCCTGGGGGCGGGGCAGGGGGAGCCTATGGCTACACCTTC
CASTPGGGAGGAYGYTF
>many|TRBD1|TRBJ2-7|TRBV7-2
TGTGCCAGCAGCCGGGACAGGGGGAGCGAGCAGTACTTC
CASSRDRGSEQYF
>few|NA|TRBJ2-7|TRBV5-1
TGCGCCAGCAGCTTGGGATGGACCGGAGGATCCTACGAGCAGTACTTC
CASSLGWTGGSYEQYF
>many|NA|TRBJ2-7|TRBV6-5
TGTGCCAGCAGTTACTCGAGGGGGACGGACGAGCAGTACTTC
CASSYSRGTDEQYF
>many|NA|TRBJ2-3|TRBV7-2
TGTGCCAGCAGCTTTCGACACCCAGATACGCAGTATTTT
CASSFRHPDTQYF
>few|TRBD2|TRBJ2-7|TRBV12-3/TRBV12-4
TGTGCCAGCAGTTTGCCTAGCGGGAGAGAGAGGTCCTACGAGCAGTACTTC
CASSLPSGRERSYEQYF
>NA|NA|TRBJ2-3|TRBV12-3/TRBV12-4
TGTGCCATCACGTTGGGCAGCACAGATACGCAGTATTTT
CAITLGSTDTQYF
>few|NA|TRBJ1-2|TRBV6-1
TGTGCCAGCAGTGAGGGGGTAGCTGGGGGCTACACCTTC
CASSEGVAGGYTF
>many|NA|TRBJ2-2|TRBV2
TGTGCCAGCAACCTAGCAAGAAACGGGGAGCTGTTTTTT
CASNLARNGELFF
>many|NA|TRBJ2-7|TRBV27
TGTGCCAGCAGTTTTACGGGCCTACGGGGAGGCTCCTACGAGCAGTACTTC
CASSFTGLRGGSYEQYF
>NA|NA|TRBJ1-2|TRBV12-3/TRBV12-4
TGTGCCAGCAGCCCCAGGGGACAAAACTATGGCTACACCTTC
CASSPRGQNYGYTF
>NA|NA|TRBJ1-1|TRBV12-3/TRBV12-4
TGTGCCAGCACTTTGGCGGGAGGATTGGGCACTGAAGCTTTCTTT
CASTLAGGLGTEAFF
>few|NA|TRBJ2-4|TRBV5-1
TGCGCCAGCAGCTTGGTAGGCGGAGTGGGCATTCAGTACTTC
CASSLVGGVGIQYF
>NA|NA|TRBJ2-3|TRBV2
TGTGCCAGCGCCGGCCTCGGCAGGAATACGCAGTATTTT
CASAGLGRNTQYF
>NA|NA|TRBJ2-7|TRBV5-1
TGCGCCAGCAGCTTGGCAGTCATGGGGCGGGACGAGCAGTACTTC
CASSLAVMGRDEQYF
>many|TRBD2|TRBJ2-1|TRBV24-1
TGTGCCACCAGTGAAAGGGAGGGTAATGAGCAGTTCTTC
CATSEREGNEQFF
>NA|NA|TRBJ2-7|TRBV6-5
TGTGCCAGCAGTTACTTCGGAGGGACCTACGAGCAGTACTTC
CASSYFGGTYEQYF
>many|TRBD1|TRBJ1-1|TRBV2
TGTGCCTGTTATCAGGACAGGGTGAACACTGAAGCTTTCTTT
CACYQDRVNTEAFF
>NA|NA|TRBJ1-1|TRBV10-3
TGTGCCATCAGTGAGTCCCAGGGGAGCACTGAAGCTTTCTTT
CAISESQGSTEAFF
>many|TRBD2|TRBJ2-7|TRBV4-1
TGCGCCAGCAGCCCCCAAGGACTAGCGGACTCCTACGAGCAGTACTTC
CASSPQGLADSYEQYF
>NA|TRBD2|TRBJ2-2|TRBV9
TGTGCCAGCAGCCCTCGACTAGCGGGAGCTACCGGGGAGCTGTTTTTT
CASSPRLAGATGELFF
>NA|TRBD1|TRBJ1-2|TRBV10-2
TGCGCCAGCAGGGGGACAGGGCGCGTACACTATGGCTACACCTTC
CASRGTGRVHYGYTF
>NA|NA|TRBJ2-1|TRBV30
TGTGCCTGGAGTCCCATAGGGACTTTATTGGTGCAGTTCTTC
CAWSPIGTLLVQFF
>NA|NA|TRBJ1-4|TRBV20-1
TGCAGTGCCCGGACAGCTGTACGTCTGTTTTTT
CSARTAVRLFF
>few|TRBD1|TRBJ2-1|TRBV11-3
TGTGCCAGCAGCTTACAAGGGACAGGGGGTCACAATGAGCAGTTCTTC
CASSLQGTGGHNEQFF
>many|NA|TRBJ2-1|TRBV12-3/TRBV12-4
TGTGCCAGCAGCCCCCCCCCCGACAGGATCAATGAGCAGTTCTTC
CASSPPPDRINEQFF
>many|TRBD1|TRBJ1-4|TRBV7-9
TGTGCCAGCGCAAACAGGGGAGAAAAACTGTTTTTT
CASANRGEKLFF
>NA|TRBD1|TRBJ1-4|TRBV6-1
TGTGCCAGCAGTGATAAAATCGGACAGGGGGCGCGTGAAAAACTGTTTTTT
CASSDKIGQGAREKLFF
>many|NA|TRBJ2-7|TRBV20-1
TGCAGTGCTAGTGCTACAGGTTCTTCTTCCTACGAGCAGTACTTC
CSASATGSSSYEQYF
>NA|NA|TRBJ2-7|TRBV2
TGTGCCAGCAGTCGCGACGGCTACGAGCAGTACTTC
CASSRDGYEQYF
>NA|NA|TRBJ1-2|TRBV2
TGTGCCAGCAGGGGGAGTGGGCAAGCCTATGGCTACACCTTC
CASRGSGQAYGYTF
>few|NA|TRBJ2-1|TRBV29-1
TGCAGCGCTGTCACGAGAAGCTCCTACAATGAGCAGTTCTTC
CSAVTRSSYNEQFF
>few|TRBD2|TRBJ2-7|TRBV3-1
TGTGCCAGCAGCACACTAGCGGGAGCCTACGAGCAGTACTTC
CASSTLAGAYEQYF
>few|TRBD2|TRBJ2-1|TRBV11-1
TGTGCCAGCAGCAGGGGGACTAGCGGGCGGAATGAGCAGTTCTTC
CASSRGTSGRNEQFF
>NA|NA|TRBJ1-5|TRBV2
TGTGCCAGCCGACTCCCGGGCCTTAGCAATCAGCCCCAGCATTTT
CASRLPGLSNQPQHF
>NA|TRBD2|TRBJ2-3|TRBV25-1
TGTGCCAGCAGTGCGGGGGGGACTAGCGGGAGGGGTAAGGATACGCAGTATTTT
CASSAGGTSGRGKDTQYF
>many|NA|TRBJ2-3|TRBV18
TGTGCCAGCTCACCGCGCGGTACCCCAGATACGCAGTATTTT
CASSPRGTPDTQYF
>NA|NA|TRBJ2-5|TRBV20-1
TGCAGTGCGCCTCGGGGCACGGGTGGGACCCAGTACTTC
CSAPRGTGGTQYF
>many|NA|TRBJ2-2|TRBV27
TGTGCCAGCAACGGAGGGAAGGGCACCGGGGAGCTGTTTTTT
CASNGGKGTGELFF
>few|TRBD1|TRBJ2-6|TRBV28
TGTGCCAGCAGCCTACTCGGGACAGGGATAGGTGGGGCCAACGTCCTGACTTTC
CASSLLGTGIGGANVLTF
>NA|NA|TRBJ1-2|TRBV20-1
TGCAGTGCTAGAGCCCAGACACGTAACCATGGCTACACCTTC
CSARAQTRNHGYTF
>NA|NA|TRBJ2-3|TRBV4-1
TGCGCCAGCAGCCAGGTCTTGGATACGCAGTATTTT
CASSQVLDTQYF
>many|NA|TRBJ1-2|TRBV6-2/TRBV6-3
TGTGCCAGCAGTTCCTCCGTGGGCACCCGGACGGGAAGCTATGGCTACACCTTC
CASSSSVGTRTGSYGYTF
>NA|TRBD2|TRBJ2-3|TRBV7-2
TGTGCCAGCAGCCCACGACTAGCGGGAGACGGAGATACGCAGTATTTT
CASSPRLAGDGDTQYF
>many|NA|TRBJ2-6|TRBV5-6
TGTGCCAGCAGCTTGGGAAACGCTGGGGCCAACGTCCTGACTTTC
CASSLGNAGANVLTF
>few|TRBD1|TRBJ1-2|TRBV30
TGTGCCTGGAGTGTTAACCTGGGACAGTATGGCTACACCTTC
CAWSVNLGQYGYTF
>NA|NA|TRBJ2-3|TRBV18
TGTGCCAGCTCACCACGTTCAGGTACCACAGATACGCAGTATTTT
CASSPRSGTTDTQYF
>NA|NA|TRBJ1-6|TRBV20-1
TGCAGTGCTAGGCCTGTAGACAGGTTAAATTCACCCCTCCACTTT
CSARPVDRLNSPLHF
>NA|TRBD1|TRBJ1-5|TRBV20-1
TGCAGTGCCCTGGACAGGTTTAGCAATCAGCCCCAGCATTTT
CSALDRFSNQPQHF
>once|TRBD1|TRBJ1-5|TRBV6-6
TGTGCCAGCAGATCTACAGGGGGGAGCAATCAGCCCCAGCATTTT
CASRSTGGSNQPQHF
>few|NA|TRBJ1-5|TRBV20-1
TGCAGTGCTATCGCTCCTCAGCGGATCGGGGGTCAGCCCCAGCATTTT
CSAIAPQRIGGQPQHF
>few|NA|TRBJ2-6|TRBV30
TGTGCCTGGAGTGTACGTCCTGGGGCCAACGTCCTGACTTTC
CAWSVRPGANVLTF
>NA|TRBD2|TRBJ2-7|TRBV28
TGTGCCAGCAGTTTGAGTCTAGCGGGAGGCATCGGCTATCAGCAGTACTTC
CASSLSLAGGIGYQQYF
>many|NA|TRBJ2-3|TRBV20-1
TGCAGTGCTAGTTCCCCGGGACTCGGATTAGATACGCAGTATTTT
CSASSPGLGLDTQYF
>NA|TRBD1|TRBJ1-5|TRBV30
TGTGCCTGCGGGACAGGACTGGGCAATCAGCCCCAGCATTTT
CACGTGLGNQPQHF
>NA|NA|TRBJ1-5|TRBV27
TGTGCCAGCAGTTTAAGAGGGGAGGGTTTCAATCAGCCCCAGCATTTT
CASSLRGEGFNQPQHF
>many|NA|TRBJ1-2|TRBV18
TGTGCCAGCTCACCACCCGGAGGGGAAGGCTACACCTTC
CASSPPGGEGYTF
>medium-sized|NA|TRBJ2-3|TRBV6-2/TRBV6-3
TGTGCCAGCAGTTACAGCAAGGATACGCAGTATTTT
CASSYSKDTQYF
>NA|TRBD2|TRBJ2-1|TRBV6-2/TRBV6-3
TGTGCCAGCAACGAACCGGGACTAGCGGCCAATGAGCAGTTCTTC
CASNEPGLAANEQFF